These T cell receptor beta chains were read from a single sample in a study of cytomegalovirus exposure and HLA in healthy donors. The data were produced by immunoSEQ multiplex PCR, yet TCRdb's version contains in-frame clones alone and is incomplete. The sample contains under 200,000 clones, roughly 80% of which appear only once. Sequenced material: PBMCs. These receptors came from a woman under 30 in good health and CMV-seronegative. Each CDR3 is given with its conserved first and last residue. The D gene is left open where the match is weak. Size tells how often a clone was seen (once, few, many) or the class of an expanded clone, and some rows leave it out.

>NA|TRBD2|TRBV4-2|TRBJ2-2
TGTGCCAGCAGCCAGGGTCTAGCGGGAGGGCCCCGGGAGCTGTTTTTT
CASSQGLAGGPRELFF
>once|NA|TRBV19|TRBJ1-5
TGTGCCAGTAATACGGGGAATCAGCCCCAGCATTTT
CASNTGNQPQHF
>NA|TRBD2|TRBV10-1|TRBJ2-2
TGCGCCAGCAGTGAGGCGAGTAGCGGGAGATCACTCACCGGGGAGCTGTTTTTT
CASSEASSGRSLTGELFF
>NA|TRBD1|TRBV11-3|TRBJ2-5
TGTGCCAGCAGAGCCCAGGGGGCGCAGGGGGAGACCCAGTACTTC
CASRAQGAQGETQYF
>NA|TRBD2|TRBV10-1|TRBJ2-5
TGCGCCAGCAGCCTGGGGGGGGTCCAAGAGACCCAGTACTTC
CASSLGGVQETQYF
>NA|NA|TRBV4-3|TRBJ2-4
TGCGCCAGCAGCCAAGATATTGCGGGGACCCCGCCCCTAAACATTCAGTACTTC
CASSQDIAGTPPLNIQYF
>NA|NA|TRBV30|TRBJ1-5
TGTGCCTGGAGTGCCACCAACTTCCAGCCCCAGCATTTT
CAWSATNFQPQHF
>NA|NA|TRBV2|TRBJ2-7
TGTGCCAGCAGTTGGTACAGCTCCTACGAGCAGTACTTC
CASSWYSSYEQYF
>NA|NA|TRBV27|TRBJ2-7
TGTGCCAGCAGCAATCACGGGACTCTAACCTACGAGCAGTACTTC
CASSNHGTLTYEQYF
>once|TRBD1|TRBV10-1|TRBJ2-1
TGCGCCAGCAGTGAAGGACAGGGGGGGAACAATGAGCAGTTCTTC
CASSEGQGGNNEQFF
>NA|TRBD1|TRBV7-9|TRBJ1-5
TGTGCCAGCAGCTTCGGAGGACAGGGACATCAGCCCCAGCATTTT
CASSFGGQGHQPQHF
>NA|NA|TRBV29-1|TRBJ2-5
TGCAGCGTTCCGGACATACCCCAAGAGACCCAGTACTTC
CSVPDIPQETQYF
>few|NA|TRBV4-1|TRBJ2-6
TGCGCCAGCAGCCTTACTAGCCGCAACTCTGGGGCCAACGTCCTGACTTTC
CASSLTSRNSGANVLTF
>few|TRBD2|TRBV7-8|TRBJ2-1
TGTGCCAGCAGCTCGGGACTAGCGGGAGGGGTCTACAATGAGCAGTTCTTC
CASSSGLAGGVYNEQFF
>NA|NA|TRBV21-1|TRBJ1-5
TGTGCCAGCAGCAAAGGTCACAGGGGTCAGCATTTT
CASSKGHRGQHF
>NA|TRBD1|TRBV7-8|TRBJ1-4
TGTGCCAGCAGCTTAGGTGGGACAGGGATTGAAAAACTGTTTTTT
CASSLGGTGIEKLFF
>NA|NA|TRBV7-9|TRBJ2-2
TGTTCCAGCAGCTTAGTCCTGGACACCAACACCGGGGAGCTGTTTTTT
CSSSLVLDTNTGELFF
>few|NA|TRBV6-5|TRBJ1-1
TGTGCCAGCGTGATAGTGTCACTGAACACTGAAGCTTTCTTT
CASVIVSLNTEAFF
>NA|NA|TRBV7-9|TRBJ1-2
TGTGCCAGCAGCTTAGCCGGGGGCTATGGCTACACCTTC
CASSLAGGYGYTF
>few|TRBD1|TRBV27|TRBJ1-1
TGTGCCAGCAGTTCCGAGACAGGGGTCACTGAAGCTTTCTTT
CASSSETGVTEAFF
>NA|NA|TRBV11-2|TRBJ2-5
TGTGCCAGCAGCTTAGCTGCCGGGATCCTACGCGAAGAGACCCAGTACTTC
CASSLAAGILREETQYF
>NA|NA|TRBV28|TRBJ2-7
TGTGCCAGCAGTTTATCCTCAGGGTCTCTTTACGAGCAGTACTTC
CASSLSSGSLYEQYF
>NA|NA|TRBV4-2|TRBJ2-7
TGTGCCATTTTTTTCAAGCAGAAGGCGGCATACGAGCAGTACTTC
CAIFFKQKAAYEQYF
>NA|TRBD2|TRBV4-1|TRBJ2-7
TGCGCCAGCAGCCCCGGCGGGGGACCCTACGAGCAGTACTTC
CASSPGGGPYEQYF
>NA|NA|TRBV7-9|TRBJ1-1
TGTGCCAGCAGCTTATACAGGGTTGGAGTGAACACTGAAGCTTTCTTT
CASSLYRVGVNTEAFF
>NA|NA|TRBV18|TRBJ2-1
TGTGCCAGCTCACCGGGGGACGGTCGGGGGAGGGAGCAGTTCTTC
CASSPGDGRGREQFF
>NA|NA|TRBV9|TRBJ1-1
TGTGCCAGCAGCGTAGGTCGGGGATTGCCTGAAGCTTTCTTT
CASSVGRGLPEAFF
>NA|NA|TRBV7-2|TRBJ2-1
TGTGCCAGCAGCTTAGGCTTTAGCGGTCATTACAATGAGCAGTTCTTC
CASSLGFSGHYNEQFF
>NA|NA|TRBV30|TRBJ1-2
TGTGCCTGGAGGTCCGACTTGTCTACAGGTCTCCTTGGCGGCTACACCTTC
CAWRSDLSTGLLGGYTF
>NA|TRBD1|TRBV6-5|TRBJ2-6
TGTGCCAGCAGTGGGGACAGGGTTGGGGCCAACGTCCTGACTTTC
CASSGDRVGANVLTF
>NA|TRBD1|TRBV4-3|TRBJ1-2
TGCGCCAGCAGCGGGACAGGCAACTATGGCTACACCTTC
CASSGTGNYGYTF
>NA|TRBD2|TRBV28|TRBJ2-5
TGTGCCAGCAGTTTATATGGCCGTGCGGGAGGGCTCCAAGAGACCCAGTACTTC
CASSLYGRAGGLQETQYF
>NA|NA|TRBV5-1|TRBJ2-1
TGCGCCAGCAGCTCTACAGGGTTTGGTGAGCAGTTCTTC
CASSSTGFGEQFF
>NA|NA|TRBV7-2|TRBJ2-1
TGTGCCAGCAGCATCGCTAGCGAGTACAATGAGCAGTTCTTC
CASSIASEYNEQFF
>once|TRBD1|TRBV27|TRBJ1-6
TGTGCCAGCAGTTCCTGGGGACAGGGGGGCTATAATTCACCCCTCCACTTT
CASSSWGQGGYNSPLHF
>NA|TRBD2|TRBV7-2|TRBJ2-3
TGTGCCAGCAGCTTAGGGGGACTAGCGGGAGGGCTATCAGATACGCAGTATTTT
CASSLGGLAGGLSDTQYF
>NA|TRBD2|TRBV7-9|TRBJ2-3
TGTTCCAGCAGCTTCAAGGCTAGCGGGAGCACAGATACGCAGTATTTT
CSSSFKASGSTDTQYF
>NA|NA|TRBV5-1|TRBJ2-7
TGCGCCAGCAGCTTGGGGGCGGGACCTTCCTACGAGCAGTACTTC
CASSLGAGPSYEQYF
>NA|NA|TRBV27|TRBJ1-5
TGTGCCAGCAGTTTACACGGGAGCAATCAGCCCCAGCATTTT
CASSLHGSNQPQHF
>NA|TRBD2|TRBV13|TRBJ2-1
TGTGCCAGCAGACTAGCGGGACGAGCCATGTACAATGAGCAGTTCTTC
CASRLAGRAMYNEQFF
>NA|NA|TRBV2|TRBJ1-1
TGTGCCAGCACCCAACAGGGTTTGGGGGACACTGAAGCTTTCTTT
CASTQQGLGDTEAFF
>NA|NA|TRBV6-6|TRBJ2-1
TGTGCCAGCAGGTTTCGGGACTCACTATTTACAAATGAGCAGTTCTTC
CASRFRDSLFTNEQFF
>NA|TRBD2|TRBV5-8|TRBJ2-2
TGTGCCAGCAGCCCGGGACTAGTAAGGTCCGGGGAGCTGTTTTTT
CASSPGLVRSGELFF
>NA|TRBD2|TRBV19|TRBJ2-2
TGTGCCAGTAGTCCAATAGCCCCGGGACTAGCGGGAGGGCTCCCCGGGGAGCTGTTTTTT
CASSPIAPGLAGGLPGELFF
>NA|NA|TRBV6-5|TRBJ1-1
TGTGCCAGCAGACCCGGAGGGCAGCGGAACACTGAAGCTTTCTTT
CASRPGGQRNTEAFF
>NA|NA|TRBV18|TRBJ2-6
TGTGCCAGCTCACGTCCGGGACTTCTGAGCGGGGCCAACGTCCTGACTTTC
CASSRPGLLSGANVLTF
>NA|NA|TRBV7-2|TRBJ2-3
TGTGCCAGCAGCTTAAGTGGGGGCGCAGATACGCAGTATTTT
CASSLSGGADTQYF
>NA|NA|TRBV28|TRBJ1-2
TGTGCCAGCCTCCCCCGGGTCCGGACTTTTCTCTATGGCTACACCTTC
CASLPRVRTFLYGYTF
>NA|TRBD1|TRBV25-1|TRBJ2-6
TGTGCCAGCTGGGGACAACTCCCAGGGGGTGGGGCCAACGTCCTGACTTTC
CASWGQLPGGGANVLTF
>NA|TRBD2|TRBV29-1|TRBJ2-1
TGCAGCGTTGTATTGTCCCTGGGACTAGCGGGGTACAATGAGCAGTTCTTC
CSVVLSLGLAGYNEQFF
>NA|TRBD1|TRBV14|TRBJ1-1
TGTGCCAGCAGCCGAGAGGGACAGGGGTACACTGAAGCTTTCTTT
CASSREGQGYTEAFF
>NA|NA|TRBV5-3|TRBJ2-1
TGTGCCAGAAGCTTGAAATTGTGCTTGTCTAGCTACAATGAGCAGTTCTTC
CARSLKLCLSSYNEQFF
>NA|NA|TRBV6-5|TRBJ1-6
TGTGCCAGCAGAACCTCACAGGGTTCACCCCTCCACTTT
CASRTSQGSPLHF